The 6 T cell receptor beta chains reported below all come from one sample, sequenced in a study of blood T cells in healthy people across ages. PCR was performed a second time for about 6 to 11 cycles using a sample-barcoded 5' primer and a J-beta primer mix. One entry per CDR3 protein, called by TCRdb with MiXCR from the 5' RACE reads. The table includes under 950,000 distinct CDR3 sequences, 22% detected once. Sequencing input: blood. The source of these receptors is a man in his 70s in good health.

This clonotype was observed a few times. This rearrangement joins TRBV25-1 to TRBJ2-5; TRBD1 or TRBD2 may be the D gene (5 bases each). The V gene's germline CDR1 is MGHDK and CDR2 SYGVNS. The ends were cut back, 5 bases at V and 1 base at J, with 17 bases in the middle. This CDR3 spans 16 amino acids. The chain's CDR3 is CASSPLLGETQETQYF. CDR3 nucleotides: TGTGCCAGCAGTCCTCTTCTAGGGGAGACCCAAGAGACCCAGTACTTC.

V gene TRBV29-1 combines with J gene TRBJ1-1, with 10 nucleotides matching TRBD1. CDR3 length: 13 residues. Per germline, CDR1 SQVTM and CDR2 ANQGSEA. J gave up 5 bases and V 6 bases, and 6 bases lay outside the gene matches. Here the CDR3 DNA reads TGCAGCGTGGGGGACAGGGGCGGGACTGAAGCTTTCTTT. Translating gives CSVGDRGGTEAFF.

This clonotype has only a few counts. The chain combines TRBV7-2 with TRBJ1-1; D is unclear. The V end lost 2 bases, the J end lost 1 base, and 8 bases lay between the germline ends. Germline loops: CDR1 SGHTA, CDR2 FQGNSA. CDR3 length: 14 residues. The CDR3 region is CASSLRSGNTEAFF. CDR3 coding DNA: TGTGCCAGCAGCTTACGGTCAGGGAACACTGAAGCTTTCTTT.

This clonotype was picked up one time. Possible read error: a much larger clone is one base away. V usage is TRBV12-3 or TRBV12-4 and J usage is TRBJ2-7; D might be TRBD1 (6 bases). CDR3 length: 14 residues. With 2 bases removed from V and 1 base from J, the gap between germline ends came to 9 bases. This CDR3 is CASSLRDKSYEQYF. As DNA, the CDR3 is TGTGCCAGCAGTTTACGGGACAAGTCCTACGAGCAGTACTTC.

This clonotype was observed a handful of times. A read error may account for a junction end that differs from germline. This chain links TRBV18 with TRBJ1-6, with D possibly matching TRBD1 (6 bases). This CDR3 is built from 15 residues. Germline loops: CDR1 KGHSH, CDR2 LQKENI. In DNA, the CDR3 is TGTGCCAGCTCACCAAGTCAGGGGTTATTTTCAACCCTCCACTTT. Its protein product is CASSPSQGLFSTLHF.

The V call is TRBV7-2, the J call TRBJ2-5; 7 bases are shared with TRBD1. CDR3 length equals 17 residues. The V segment lost 4 bases and the J segment 1 base; nucleotides outside the gene matches: 12. In germline, CDR1 is SGHTA, CDR2 FQGNSA. CDR3 loop: CASSSPRRDRVQETQYF. As DNA, the CDR3 is TGTGCCAGCAGCTCACCGCGCCGGGACAGAGTCCAAGAGACCCAGTACTTC.